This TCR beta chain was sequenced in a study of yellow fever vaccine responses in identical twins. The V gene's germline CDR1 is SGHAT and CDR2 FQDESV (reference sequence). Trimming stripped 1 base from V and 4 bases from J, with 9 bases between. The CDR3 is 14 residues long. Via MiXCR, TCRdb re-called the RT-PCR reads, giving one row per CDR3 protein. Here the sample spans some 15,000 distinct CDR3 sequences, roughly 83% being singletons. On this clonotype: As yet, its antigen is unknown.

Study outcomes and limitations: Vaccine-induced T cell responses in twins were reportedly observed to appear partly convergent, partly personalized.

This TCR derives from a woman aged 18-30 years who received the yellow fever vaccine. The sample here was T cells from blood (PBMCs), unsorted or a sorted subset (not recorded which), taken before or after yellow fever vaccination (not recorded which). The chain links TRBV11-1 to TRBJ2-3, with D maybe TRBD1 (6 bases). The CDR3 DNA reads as TGTGCCAGCAGCTTAGGACAGGTCCCAGATACGCAGTATTTT. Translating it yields CASSLGQVPDTQYF. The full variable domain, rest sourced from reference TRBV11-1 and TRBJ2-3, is EAEVAQSPRYKITEKSQAVAFWCDPISGHATLYWYRQILGQGPELLVQFQDESVVDDSQLPKDRFSAERLKGVDSTLKIQPAELGDSAMYLCASSLGQVPDTQYFGPGTRLTVL.